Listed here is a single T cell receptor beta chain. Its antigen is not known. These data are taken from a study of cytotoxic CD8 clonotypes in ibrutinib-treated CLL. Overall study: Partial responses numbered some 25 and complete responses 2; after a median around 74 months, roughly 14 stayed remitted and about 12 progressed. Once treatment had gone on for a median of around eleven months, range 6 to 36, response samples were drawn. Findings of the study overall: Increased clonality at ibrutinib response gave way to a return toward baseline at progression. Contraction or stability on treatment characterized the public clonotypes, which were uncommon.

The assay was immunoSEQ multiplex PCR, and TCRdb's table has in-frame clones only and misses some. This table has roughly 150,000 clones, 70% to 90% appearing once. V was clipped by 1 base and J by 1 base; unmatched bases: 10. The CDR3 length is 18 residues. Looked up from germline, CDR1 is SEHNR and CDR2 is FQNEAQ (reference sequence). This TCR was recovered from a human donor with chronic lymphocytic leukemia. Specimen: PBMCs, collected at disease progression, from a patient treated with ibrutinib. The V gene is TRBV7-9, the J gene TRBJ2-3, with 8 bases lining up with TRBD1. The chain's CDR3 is CASSLGSAGGVGTDTQYF. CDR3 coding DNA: TGTGCCAGCAGCTTAGGGAGCGCAGGGGGCGTCGGCACAGATACGCAGTATTTT.